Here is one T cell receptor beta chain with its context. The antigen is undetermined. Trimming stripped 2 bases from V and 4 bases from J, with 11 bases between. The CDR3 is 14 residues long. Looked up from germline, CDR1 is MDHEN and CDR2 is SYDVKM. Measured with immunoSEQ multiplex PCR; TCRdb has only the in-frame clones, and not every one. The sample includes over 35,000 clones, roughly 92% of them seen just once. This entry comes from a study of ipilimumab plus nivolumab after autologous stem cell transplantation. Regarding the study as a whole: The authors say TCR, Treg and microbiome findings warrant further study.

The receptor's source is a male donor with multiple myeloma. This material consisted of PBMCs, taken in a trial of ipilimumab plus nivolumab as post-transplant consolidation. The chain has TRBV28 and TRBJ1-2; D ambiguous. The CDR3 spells CASSLADFIYGYTF. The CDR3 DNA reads TGTGCCAGCAGTTTAGCCGATTTCATCTATGGCTACACCTTC.